This T cell receptor (beta chain) was sequenced for a study of identifying expanded T cells in peripheral blood. As to this clone: Antigen specificity is unknown.

Clones were read by immunoSEQ multiplex PCR, and TCRdb kept only the in-frame ones, dropping some. The profile covers 100,000 or so clones, with around 88% appearing a single time and 11% to 15% taken by the ten largest. Study-wide findings and caveats: Differentially abundant clones: roughly 1.2 between replicates, 16.4 at two to three weeks, 18 to 20 at four. Clone count variance between approximately two-week samples rose with total template count.

The germline V gene encodes CDR1 SGHRS and CDR2 YFSETQ. With 0 bases removed from V and 10 bases from J, the gap between germline ends came to 14 bases. The CDR3 contains 14 residues. Collection occurred without any documented infections or immune events in donors. The sample consisted of blood. The rearrangement links TRBV5-1 to TRBJ2-1, with D unclear. The receptor was derived from a person aged 18 to 69 in good health. The CDR3 coding sequence is TGCGCCAGCAGCTTGGTGGCCCTCTCTCGGGAGCAGTTCTTC. Protein: CASSLVALSREQFF.